This T cell receptor (beta chain) was found in a study of blood T cell repertoires in COVID-19. TCRdb's table, derived via immunoSEQ multiplex PCR, lists solely in-frame clones and lacks some. Here the sample spans under 350,000 clones, about 86% being singletons. V shed 1 base, J shed 4 bases, and the junction held 6 bases outside the gene matches. The CDR3 sequence is 16 residues long. Germline CDR1 is SGHAT and CDR2 is FQNNGV. The age range of participants was about 18 to 90 years, with residence in approximately 25 US areas. Cohorts were assigned according to the clinical history that participants reported.

The chain recombines TRBV11-2 with TRBJ2-1, with 8 bases identical to TRBD2. The receptor's source is a woman aged 40 to 49 with acute COVID-19. The sample comprised PBMCs or T cells enriched from blood (not recorded which). This CDR3 reads CASSLVAGGQYNEQFF. DNA for the CDR3: TGTGCCAGCAGCTTAGTCGCGGGGGGCCAGTACAATGAGCAGTTCTTC. The complete variable domain, with remaining parts taken from reference TRBV11-2 and TRBJ2-1, reads EAGVAQSPRYKIIEKRQSVAFWCNPISGHATLYWYQQILGQGPKLLIQFQNNGVVDDSQLPKDRFSAERLKGVDSTLKIQPAKLEDSAVYLCASSLVAGGQYNEQFFGPGTRLTVL.